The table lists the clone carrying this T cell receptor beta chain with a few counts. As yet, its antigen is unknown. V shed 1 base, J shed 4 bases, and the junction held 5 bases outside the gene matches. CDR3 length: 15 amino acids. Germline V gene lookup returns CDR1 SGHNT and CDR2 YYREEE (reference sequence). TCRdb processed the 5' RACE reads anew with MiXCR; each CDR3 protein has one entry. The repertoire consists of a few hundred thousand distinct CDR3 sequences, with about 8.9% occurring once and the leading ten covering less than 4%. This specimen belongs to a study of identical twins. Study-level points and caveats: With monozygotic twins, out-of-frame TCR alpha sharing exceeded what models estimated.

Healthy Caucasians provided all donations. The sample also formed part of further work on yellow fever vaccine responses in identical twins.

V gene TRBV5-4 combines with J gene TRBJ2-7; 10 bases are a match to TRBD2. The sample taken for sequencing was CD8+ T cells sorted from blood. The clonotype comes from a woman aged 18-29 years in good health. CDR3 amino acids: CASSLLTSGVYEQYF. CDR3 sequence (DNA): TGTGCCAGCAGCTTGCTCACTAGCGGGGTATACGAGCAGTACTTC. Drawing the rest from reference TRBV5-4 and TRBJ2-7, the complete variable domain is ETGVTQSPTHLIKTRGQQVTLRCSSQSGHNTVSWYQQALGQGPQFIFQYYREEENGRGNFPPRFSGLQFPNYSSELNVNALELDDSALYLCASSLLTSGVYEQYFGPGTRLTVT.